One sample yielded the 28 T cell receptor beta chains listed below, sequenced in a study of cytomegalovirus exposure and HLA in healthy donors. The study ran its PCR with 60 Vbeta and 13 Jbeta primers. Profiled with immunoSEQ multiplex PCR; TCRdb holds only in-frame clones, not every one. Here the sample spans about 160,000 clones, roughly 81% being singletons. The sample consisted of PBMCs. These receptors originate from a woman between 45 and 65 years old in good health and CMV-seronegative.

This chain uses TRBV9 with TRBJ2-2, with TRBD2 identical over 9 bases. Germline CDR1 SGDLS, CDR2 YYNGEE. Unmatched junction bases numbered 7, after V lost 3 bases and J lost 4 bases. The length of the CDR3 is 16 residues. The CDR3 spells CASSDAAGGRTGELFF. DNA for the CDR3: TGTGCCAGCAGCGATGCAGCGGGGGGACGCACCGGGGAGCTGTTTTTT.

V usage is TRBV2 and J usage is TRBJ2-2, with 9 bases identical to TRBD1. Trimming took 6 bases from V and 4 from J; bases not matched to a gene: 3. This CDR3 region has 14 residues. Germline V lookup: CDR1 SNHLY, CDR2 FYNNEI. CDR3 residues: CASRLTGGTGELFF. CDR3 bases: TGTGCCAGCAGGTTGACAGGGGGCACCGGGGAGCTGTTTTTT. The variable domain in full, with the rest retrieved from reference TRBV2 and TRBJ2-2, is EPEVTQTPSHQVTQMGQEVILRCVPISNHLYFYWYRQILGQKVEFLVSFYNNEISEKSEIFDDQFSVERPDGSNFTLKIRSTKLEDSAMYFCASRLTGGTGELFFGEGSRLTVL.

CDR3 loop: CASSLAGQFYGYTF. The CDR3 coding sequence is TGTGCCAGCAGCTTGGCGGGACAATTCTATGGCTACACCTTC. The rearrangement links TRBV5-6 to TRBJ1-2; possibly TRBD1 for D (6 bases). With 0 bases removed from V and 4 bases from J, the gap between germline ends came to 10 bases. This CDR3 has 14 residues. Germline-derived CDR1 and CDR2 are SGHDT and YYEEEE.

V and J are TRBV6-5 and TRBJ2-7; TRBD1 agrees at 7 bases. Looked up from germline, CDR1 is MNHEY and CDR2 is SVGAGI. The CDR3 contains 14 residues. The J segment lost 3 bases and the V segment lost 5 bases, leaving 7 bases of the junction unmatched. CDR3 in amino acids: CASSTLGGYYEQYF. In DNA form, the CDR3 reads TGTGCCAGCAGTACCTTAGGGGGCTACTACGAGCAGTACTTC.

V is TRBV9 and J is TRBJ1-6; weak D call: TRBD1 (6 bases). Germline assignment: CDR1 SGDLS and CDR2 YYNGEE. V was pared by 1 base and J by 1 base, with 15 bases between. The CDR3 totals 18 residues. CDR3 protein: CASSVSSGGGSYNSPLHF. The CDR3 region has the DNA TGTGCCAGCAGCGTATCGTCGGGGGGCGGGTCCTATAATTCACCCCTCCACTTT.

This sequence joins TRBV6-5 and TRBJ2-5, with D possibly matching TRBD1 (5 bases). The CDR3 extends over 13 amino acids. The germline gives CDR1 MNHEY, CDR2 SVGAGI. V was trimmed by 5 bases and J by 4 bases, leaving 11 bases between them. CDR3 bases: TGTGCCAGCAGTACCACAGGATCAGAGACCCAGTACTTC. It is translated as CASSTTGSETQYF.

The V and J genes are TRBV9 and TRBJ1-4; 7 bases are shared with TRBD1. Germline loops: CDR1 SGDLS, CDR2 YYNGEE. The CDR3 length is 15 residues. The V and J ends lost 4 bases and 5 bases, in that order; junction bases with no gene match: 8. CDR3 coding DNA: TGTGCCAGCAGCATTTCCGGGACAGTAAATGAAAAACTGTTTTTT. Protein sequence: CASSISGTVNEKLFF.

CDR3 residues: CASSLDSQPQHF. For the CDR3, the DNA is TGTGCCAGCAGCTTGGACAGTCAGCCCCAGCATTTT. This chain joins TRBV5-4 and TRBJ1-5; D remains unclear. The CDR3 has 12 residues. CDR1 is SGHNT and CDR2 is YYREEE in the germline V gene (reference sequence). V lost 0 bases and J lost 6, with 4 bases in between.

The chain combines TRBV4-3 with TRBJ1-6; D is uncertain. This CDR3 is built from 16 residues. V lost 0 bases and J lost 2, with 8 bases in between. Germline V gene lookup returns CDR1 LGHNA and CDR2 YSLEER. The CDR3 DNA reads as TGCGCCAGCAGCCAAGAACCAGTGGCCTATAATTCACCCCTCCACTTT. Translating it yields CASSQEPVAYNSPLHF.

The chain carries TRBV2 and TRBJ2-7; tentative D call: TRBD2 (5 bases). The CDR3 is 15 amino acids. Germline V gives CDR1 SNHLY, CDR2 FYNNEI. V lost 3 bases and J lost 6, with 18 bases in between. This CDR3 is CASSESRQVGGEQYF. The CDR3 region has the DNA TGTGCCAGCAGTGAGTCCAGGCAGGTAGGAGGCGAGCAGTACTTC.

V is TRBV5-4 and J is TRBJ2-2; 9 bases agree with TRBD1. V dropped 10 bases and J dropped 5; count of bases not matched to a gene: 15. Germline CDR1 is SGHNT and CDR2 is YYREEE (reference sequence). The CDR3 spans 16 residues. The CDR3 loop reads CAFSGPRTGDTGELFF. The CDR3 DNA is TGTGCCTTCTCCGGCCCCAGGACAGGGGATACCGGGGAGCTGTTTTTT.

The chain couples TRBV2 to TRBJ2-5, with D possibly matching TRBD1 (6 bases). With the DNA end fitting TRBJ2-7 better, the J assignment may be wrong. The CDR3 has 14 residues. Germline V gene sequence: CDR1 SNHLY, CDR2 FYNNEI. The CDR3 bases are TGTGCCAGCAGTTTGGACAGCTTCTCCTACGAGCAGTACTTC. It specifies CASSLDSFSYEQYF.

The V and J genes are TRBV12-5 and TRBJ2-7; 7 nucleotides line up with TRBD1. J lost 2 bases, V lost 4 bases, and 8 bases had no gene match. This CDR3 comprises 15 residues. Germline CDR1 reads LGHNT; CDR2 reads FRNRAP. As DNA, the CDR3 is TGTGCTAGTGGTTGGGAGACAGGGTCGCCCTACGAGCAGTACTTC. Protein product: CASGWETGSPYEQYF.

The V gene is TRBV5-4, the J gene TRBJ2-2, with 10 bases lining up with TRBD2. V gave up 4 bases and J gave up 1 base; unmatched junction bases: 4. Per the germline V gene, CDR1 is SGHNT and CDR2 is YYREEE (reference sequence). The CDR3 covers 16 residues. CDR3 sequence: CASSIPSGGNTGELFF. DNA for the CDR3: TGTGCCAGCAGCATCCCTAGCGGGGGGAACACCGGGGAGCTGTTTTTT.

The chain recombines TRBV4-2 with TRBJ2-2; a possible D gene is TRBD1 (6 bases). CDR1 LGHNA and CDR2 YNFKEQ come from the germline V gene. V lost 11 bases to trimming and J lost 2 bases, with 15 bases between them. The CDR3 runs to 14 residues. In DNA, the CDR3 is TGTGCCGGACGACCGGGACAAAACACCGGGGAGCTGTTTTTT. Amino acid sequence: CAGRPGQNTGELFF.

This clone has just a few counts. The V gene is TRBV5-1, the J gene TRBJ2-1; maybe TRBD2 (6 bases). CDR3 length: 15 amino acids. CDR1 is SGHRS, CDR2 YFSETQ, per germline. Between the trimmed V and J ends, which lost 4 bases and 4 bases, there was a span of 15 bases. CDR3 nucleotides: TGCGCCAGCAGCGGGGGACTCCGAGATTACAATGAGCAGTTCTTC. Its translation is CASSGGLRDYNEQFF. Full variable domain (rest looked up from reference TRBV5-1 and TRBJ2-1): KAGVTQTPRYLIKTRGQQVTLSCSPISGHRSVSWYQQTPGQGLQFLFEYFSETQRNKGNFPGRFSGRQFSNSRSEMNVSTLELGDSALYLCASSGGLRDYNEQFFGPGTRLTVL.

Here the CDR3 DNA reads TGCGCCAGCAGCTTGGGAAGGGGGGGCCCTGGAAACACCATATATTTT. Its translation is CASSLGRGGPGNTIYF. The chain recombines TRBV5-1 with TRBJ1-3; TRBD1 is a possible D gene (6 bases). V gave up 0 bases and J gave up 2 bases, with 12 bases separating them. The germline gives CDR1 SGHRS, CDR2 YFSETQ. This CDR3 is built from 16 residues.

J is TRBJ1-5 and V is TRBV7-2; 9 nucleotides agree with TRBD1. CDR1 is SGHTA and CDR2 is FQGNSA in the germline V gene. The length of the CDR3 is 16 residues. The V gene end was trimmed by 5 bases and the J gene end by 3 bases; junction bases not matched to a gene: 8. CDR3 in amino acids: CASSATDRGTNQPQHF. CDR3 DNA: TGTGCCAGCAGCGCTACGGACAGGGGAACCAATCAGCCCCAGCATTTT.

As DNA, the CDR3 is TGTGCCAGCAGTTTATCGACAGGGAGCCGAGCTTTCTTT. This sequence encodes CASSLSTGSRAFF. V and J are TRBV28 and TRBJ1-1; TRBD1 agrees at 7 bases. Germline-derived CDR1 and CDR2 are MDHEN and SYDVKM. Losses at the gene ends were 1 base for V and 10 bases for J; bases not matched to a gene: 6. The CDR3 length is 13 residues.

J is TRBJ1-2 and V is TRBV27, with 7 bases identical to TRBD1. Germline V gives CDR1 MNHEY, CDR2 SMNVEV (reference sequence). The CDR3 is 15 residues long. J was trimmed by 6 bases and V by 6 bases; bases with no gene match: 13. The DNA for the CDR3 is TGTGCCAGCAGACTTCGACAGGGCCCTTGGGATGGCTACACCTTC. Translating it yields CASRLRQGPWDGYTF.

The CDR3 DNA reads as TGTGCCACCAGTATAAAGGGGACAGGAAGGGCCACAGATACGCAGTATTTT. Translated, it gives CATSIKGTGRATDTQYF. V usage is TRBV19 and J usage is TRBJ2-3; 8 bases align to TRBD1. The CDR3 spans 17 residues. The germline CDR1 and CDR2 sequences are LNHDA and SQIVND (reference sequence). The J segment lost 2 bases and the V segment lost 10 bases, leaving 17 bases of the junction unmatched.

V and J are TRBV11-2 and TRBJ2-1, with 10 bases lining up with TRBD1. The CDR3 runs 16 residues. From germline, CDR1 is SGHAT and CDR2 FQNNGV. Trimming at V came to 3 bases and at J to 3 bases, leaving 5 bases not matched to a gene. CDR3 in amino acids: CASSFGTGEYYNEQFF. DNA for the CDR3: TGTGCCAGCAGCTTCGGGACAGGGGAGTACTACAATGAGCAGTTCTTC. Based on the CDR3 plus reference TRBV11-2 and TRBJ2-1, the full variable domain is EAGVAQSPRYKIIEKRQSVAFWCNPISGHATLYWYQQILGQGPKLLIQFQNNGVVDDSQLPKDRFSAERLKGVDSTLKIQPAKLEDSAVYLCASSFGTGEYYNEQFFGPGTRLTVL.

V is TRBV5-6 and J is TRBJ1-3; D may be TRBD1 (5 bases). Trimming stripped 6 bases from V and 0 bases from J, with 10 bases between. The CDR3 covers 14 residues. The germline V gene encodes CDR1 SGHDT and CDR2 YYEEEE. The DNA of the CDR3 is TGTGCCAGCAACAACCAGGGCTCTGGAAACACCATATATTTT. This translates into CASNNQGSGNTIYF. The entire variable domain, with the rest obtained from reference TRBV5-6 and TRBJ1-3, is as follows: DAGVTQSPTHLIKTRGQQVTLRCSPKSGHDTVSWYQQALGQGPQFIFQYYEEEERQRGNFPDRFSGHQFPNYSSELNVNALLLGDSALYLCASNNQGSGNTIYFGEGSWLTVV.

The V call is TRBV5-4, the J call TRBJ2-7; D ambiguous. V lost 0 bases and J lost 6, with 10 bases in between. The CDR3 consists of 13 residues. Per the germline V gene, CDR1 is SGHNT and CDR2 is YYREEE (reference sequence). CDR3 bases: TGTGCCAGCAGCTTGGCTTATCGTTCCGAGCAGTACTTC. This sequence encodes CASSLAYRSEQYF.

The V call is TRBV6-1, the J call TRBJ1-1; D is undetermined. This CDR3 is built from 16 residues. Germline CDR1 MNHNS, CDR2 SASEGT. The V end lost 2 bases, the J end lost 6 bases, and 19 bases lay between the germline ends. The CDR3 nucleotides read TGTGCCAGCAGTGAAACAATTGGGGAGTTGCTCGCTGAAGCTTTCTTT. Protein product: CASSETIGELLAEAFF.

As to this clone: A read error may account for a junction end that differs from germline. V and J are TRBV6-6 and TRBJ2-7; D might be TRBD1 (6 bases). This CDR3 has 15 residues. CDR1 MNHNY and CDR2 SVGAGI come from the germline V gene (reference sequence). The CDR3 reads CASSYEDRNSNEQYF. The CDR3 coding sequence is TGTGCCAGCAGTTACGAAGACAGGAACTCCAACGAGCAGTACTTC.

This clone was seen once. The chain's CDR3 is CASSPRTGDEQYF. The CDR3 DNA reads TGTGCCAGCAGCCCCCGGACAGGCGACGAGCAGTACTTC. V gene TRBV5-8 combines with J gene TRBJ2-5, with TRBD1 identical over 7 bases. Matching the DNA end better, TRBJ2-7 makes the J call doubtful. The CDR3 is 13 residues long. CDR1 is SGHTS, CDR2 YDEGEE, per germline.

This clone was counted a single time. J is TRBJ1-4 and V is TRBV4-2, with a tentative D call TRBD1 (6 bases). The CDR3 length is 17 residues. Germline V gives CDR1 LGHNA, CDR2 YNFKEQ. V lost 0 bases, J lost 2 bases, and 13 bases lay in between. The CDR3 DNA reads as TGTGCCAGCAGCCAAGAATGGGGGCGAGCGACTAATGAAAAACTGTTTTTT. It yields the protein CASSQEWGRATNEKLFF.